This TCR beta chain was obtained from a study of neoadjuvant anti-PD-1 for oral cavity cancer. General study findings and limits: Higher pretreatment Treg/Th17 ratios tracked higher pretreatment blood clonality.

These newly diagnosed stage II-IVA oral cavity squamous cell carcinoma patients had no prior systemic or radiation treatment. PBMCs were not maintained or expanded in culture before analysis. Only in-frame clones appear in the TCRdb table, and some are missing; sequencing was by immunoSEQ multiplex PCR. The sample lists around 81,000 clones, approximately 80% occurring once. The germline CDR1 and CDR2 sequences are GTSNPN and SVGIG (reference sequence). The CDR3 loop spans 13 amino acids. V lost 0 bases to trimming and J lost 7 bases; unmatched junction nucleotides: 3. There are a few counts of this clone. Antigen: not known.

J is TRBJ1-5 and V is TRBV30; 7 nucleotides line up with TRBD1. Sample: PBMCs, taken before nivolumab (anti-PD-1) treatment. The TCR was taken from a person aged 40 to 85 with oral cavity squamous cell carcinoma. CDR3 in amino acids: CAWSVTGNQPQHF. As DNA, the CDR3 is TGTGCCTGGAGTGTGACAGGGAACCAGCCCCAGCATTTT.